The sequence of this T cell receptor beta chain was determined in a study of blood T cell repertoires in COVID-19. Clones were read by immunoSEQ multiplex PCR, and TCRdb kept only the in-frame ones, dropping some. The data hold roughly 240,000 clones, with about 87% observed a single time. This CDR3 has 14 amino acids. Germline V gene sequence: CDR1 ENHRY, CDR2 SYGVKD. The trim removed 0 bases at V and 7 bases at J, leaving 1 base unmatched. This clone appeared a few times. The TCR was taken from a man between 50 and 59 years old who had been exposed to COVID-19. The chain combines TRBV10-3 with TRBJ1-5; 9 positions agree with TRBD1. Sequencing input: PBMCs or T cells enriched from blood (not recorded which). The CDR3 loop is CAISESQGAQPQHF. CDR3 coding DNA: TGTGCCATCAGTGAGTCACAGGGGGCCCAGCCCCAGCATTTT.